These T cell receptor beta chains were read from a single sample in a study of blood T cell repertoires in COVID-19. Clones were read by immunoSEQ multiplex PCR, and TCRdb kept only the in-frame ones, dropping some. The repertoire includes around 270,000 clones, about 89% of them detected once, and more than 0.75% sits in the top ten. Sample: peripheral blood. Receptors were obtained from a young man with acute or convalescent COVID-19. The CDR3 runs from the conserved cysteine through the conserved F or W. Each record gives: D gene, J gene, clone size, V gene, CDR3 protein, CDR3 DNA. The D gene is left open where the match is weak. A row's size may be missing; if present it is once, few, many or a size class.

D gene: NA
J gene: TRBJ1-2
clone size: NA
V gene: TRBV2
CDR3 protein: CASDLSGKGYGYTF
CDR3 DNA: TGTGCCAGCGACTTGTCAGGGAAGGGCTATGGCTACACCTTC

D gene: TRBD2
J gene: TRBJ2-1
clone size: NA
V gene: TRBV30
CDR3 protein: CAWSVFGTSGRNEQFF
CDR3 DNA: TGTGCCTGGAGTGTTTTTGGGACTAGCGGGAGGAATGAGCAGTTCTTC

D gene: TRBD1
J gene: TRBJ2-7
clone size: NA
V gene: TRBV7-8
CDR3 protein: CASSLDRAYEQYF
CDR3 DNA: TGTGCCAGCAGCTTGGACAGGGCCTACGAGCAGTACTTC

D gene: TRBD2
J gene: TRBJ2-3
clone size: NA
V gene: TRBV24-1
CDR3 protein: CATSDFGLVKGTDTQYF
CDR3 DNA: TGTGCCACCAGTGACTTCGGACTAGTGAAGGGCACAGATACGCAGTATTTT

D gene: TRBD2
J gene: TRBJ2-5
clone size: NA
V gene: TRBV7-9
CDR3 protein: CASSLVSGGVETQYF
CDR3 DNA: TGTGCCAGCAGCTTAGTTAGCGGGGGGGTCGAGACCCAGTACTTC

D gene: NA
J gene: TRBJ2-7
clone size: NA
V gene: TRBV5-5
CDR3 protein: CASSLERGTYEQYF
CDR3 DNA: TGTGCCAGCAGCTTGGAAAGGGGAACCTACGAGCAGTACTTC

D gene: TRBD1
J gene: TRBJ1-2
clone size: NA
V gene: TRBV28
CDR3 protein: CASSGTGHYGYTF
CDR3 DNA: TGTGCCAGCAGTGGGACAGGGCACTATGGCTACACCTTC

D gene: NA
J gene: TRBJ2-7
clone size: NA
V gene: TRBV30
CDR3 protein: CAWSGGGLYEQYF
CDR3 DNA: TGTGCCTGGAGTGGGGGGGGCCTCTACGAGCAGTACTTC

D gene: TRBD1
J gene: TRBJ1-4
clone size: NA
V gene: TRBV5-6
CDR3 protein: CASSWRGTGGRSNEKLFF
CDR3 DNA: TGTGCCAGCAGCTGGCGGGGGACAGGGGGTAGATCTAATGAAAAACTGTTTTTT

D gene: TRBD2
J gene: TRBJ2-1
clone size: NA
V gene: TRBV6-1
CDR3 protein: CASSGIAGNPDYNEQFF
CDR3 DNA: TGTGCCAGCAGTGGAATAGCGGGAAATCCAGATTACAATGAGCAGTTCTTC

D gene: NA
J gene: TRBJ2-1
clone size: NA
V gene: TRBV10-3
CDR3 protein: CAISESREMNNEQFF
CDR3 DNA: TGTGCCATCAGTGAGTCTCGGGAAATGAACAATGAGCAGTTCTTC

D gene: TRBD1
J gene: TRBJ1-5
clone size: NA
V gene: TRBV19
CDR3 protein: CASSMEGQGGKPQHF
CDR3 DNA: TGTGCCAGTAGTATGGAAGGACAGGGCGGAAAGCCCCAGCATTTT

D gene: TRBD1
J gene: TRBJ1-6
clone size: NA
V gene: TRBV28
CDR3 protein: CASSLFYGQGSSPLHF
CDR3 DNA: TGTGCCAGCAGTTTATTCTACGGACAGGGAAGCTCACCCCTCCACTTT

D gene: NA
J gene: TRBJ1-2
clone size: NA
V gene: TRBV12-3/TRBV12-4
CDR3 protein: CASGGVSYGYTF
CDR3 DNA: TGTGCCAGCGGAGGGGTAAGCTATGGCTACACCTTC

D gene: NA
J gene: TRBJ1-5
clone size: NA
V gene: TRBV28
CDR3 protein: CASRDFNQPQHF
CDR3 DNA: TGTGCCAGCCGGGATTTTAATCAGCCCCAGCATTTT

D gene: TRBD1
J gene: TRBJ1-2
clone size: NA
V gene: TRBV27
CDR3 protein: CASSPSGGGKYGYTF
CDR3 DNA: TGTGCCAGCAGTCCGTCGGGAGGGGGCAAGTATGGCTACACCTTC

D gene: NA
J gene: TRBJ1-1
clone size: NA
V gene: TRBV7-2
CDR3 protein: CASSFDAGETEAFF
CDR3 DNA: TGTGCCAGCAGCTTCGATGCAGGCGAAACTGAAGCTTTCTTT

D gene: NA
J gene: TRBJ1-1
clone size: NA
V gene: TRBV24-1
CDR3 protein: CATSDLTGMRYTEAFF
CDR3 DNA: TGTGCCACCAGTGATTTGACAGGGATGAGGTACACTGAAGCTTTCTTT

D gene: NA
J gene: TRBJ1-5
clone size: few
V gene: TRBV7-3
CDR3 protein: CASSPQGNQPQHF
CDR3 DNA: TGTGCCAGCAGCCCACAGGGAAATCAGCCCCAGCATTTT

D gene: NA
J gene: TRBJ1-2
clone size: NA
V gene: TRBV19
CDR3 protein: CASSIAAGGYTF
CDR3 DNA: TGTGCCAGTAGTATAGCGGCGGGAGGCTACACCTTC

D gene: TRBD2
J gene: TRBJ2-5
clone size: NA
V gene: TRBV5-1
CDR3 protein: CASSAPRGREETQYF
CDR3 DNA: TGCGCCAGCAGCGCCCCAAGAGGGAGGGAAGAGACCCAGTACTTC

D gene: NA
J gene: TRBJ1-1
clone size: NA
V gene: TRBV6-6
CDR3 protein: CASDGRKNTEAFF
CDR3 DNA: TGTGCCAGCGACGGGAGGAAGAACACTGAAGCTTTCTTT

D gene: TRBD2
J gene: TRBJ2-1
clone size: NA
V gene: TRBV7-9
CDR3 protein: CASSLSSGSFSGYEQFF
CDR3 DNA: TGTGCCAGCAGCTTATCTAGCGGGAGTTTCTCCGGCTACGAGCAGTTCTTC

D gene: TRBD1
J gene: TRBJ2-5
clone size: NA
V gene: TRBV12-5
CDR3 protein: CASAQDRYQETQYF
CDR3 DNA: TGTGCTAGTGCCCAGGACAGGTACCAAGAGACCCAGTACTTC

D gene: NA
J gene: TRBJ2-1
clone size: NA
V gene: TRBV28
CDR3 protein: CASSPRDSVYNEQFF
CDR3 DNA: TGTGCCAGCAGTCCCCGGGACTCAGTTTACAATGAGCAGTTCTTC

D gene: TRBD2
J gene: TRBJ2-1
clone size: NA
V gene: TRBV6-1
CDR3 protein: CASSVTGTSGVNEQFF
CDR3 DNA: TGTGCCAGCAGTGTGACCGGGACTAGCGGAGTCAATGAGCAGTTCTTC

D gene: TRBD1
J gene: TRBJ1-4
clone size: NA
V gene: TRBV2
CDR3 protein: CASSQTGGKEKLFF
CDR3 DNA: TGTGCCAGCAGTCAGACAGGGGGTAAAGAAAAACTGTTTTTT

D gene: NA
J gene: TRBJ2-1
clone size: NA
V gene: TRBV7-9
CDR3 protein: CASSPWALVGSNNEQFF
CDR3 DNA: TGTGCCAGCAGCCCCTGGGCACTAGTCGGGTCTAACAATGAGCAGTTCTTC

D gene: NA
J gene: TRBJ2-2
clone size: NA
V gene: TRBV24-1
CDR3 protein: CATSESGSRELFF
CDR3 DNA: TGTGCCACCAGTGAATCAGGGTCGCGGGAGCTGTTTTTT

D gene: NA
J gene: TRBJ2-5
clone size: once
V gene: TRBV23-1
CDR3 protein: CASKRETQYF
CDR3 DNA: TGCGCCAGCAAGCGGGAGACCCAGTACTTC

D gene: TRBD1
J gene: TRBJ1-1
clone size: NA
V gene: TRBV5-1
CDR3 protein: CASSLEAGGTEAFF
CDR3 DNA: TGCGCCAGCAGCTTGGAGGCAGGGGGCACTGAAGCTTTCTTT

D gene: NA
J gene: TRBJ2-7
clone size: NA
V gene: TRBV6-5
CDR3 protein: CASSSQQGYEQYF
CDR3 DNA: TGTGCCAGCAGTTCGCAACAGGGATACGAGCAGTACTTC

D gene: TRBD2
J gene: TRBJ2-1
clone size: NA
V gene: TRBV19
CDR3 protein: CASRRLGLARGENEQFF
CDR3 DNA: TGTGCCAGCCGCAGGCTGGGACTAGCGAGAGGTGAAAATGAGCAGTTCTTC

D gene: NA
J gene: TRBJ1-1
clone size: NA
V gene: TRBV6-5
CDR3 protein: CASSLYSVNTEAFF
CDR3 DNA: TGTGCCAGCAGTCTATACTCTGTGAACACTGAAGCTTTCTTT

D gene: TRBD1
J gene: TRBJ2-5
clone size: NA
V gene: TRBV19
CDR3 protein: CASSMEQGRETQYF
CDR3 DNA: TGTGCCAGTAGTATGGAACAGGGGAGAGAGACCCAGTACTTC

D gene: NA
J gene: TRBJ1-1
clone size: NA
V gene: TRBV7-3
CDR3 protein: CASSLGQRGTEAFF
CDR3 DNA: TGTGCCAGCAGCTTAGGACAGCGGGGTACTGAAGCTTTCTTT

D gene: NA
J gene: TRBJ1-6
clone size: NA
V gene: TRBV28
CDR3 protein: CASDKYISSPLHF
CDR3 DNA: TGTGCCAGCGATAAGTATATCAGTTCACCCCTCCACTTT

D gene: NA
J gene: TRBJ1-4
clone size: NA
V gene: TRBV3-1/TRBV3-2
CDR3 protein: CASSAKGGKLFF
CDR3 DNA: TGTGCCAGCAGCGCGAAGGGGGGGAAACTGTTTTTT

D gene: TRBD2
J gene: TRBJ2-1
clone size: NA
V gene: TRBV25-1
CDR3 protein: CASPRASGRASSYNEQFF
CDR3 DNA: TGTGCCAGCCCACGGGCTAGCGGGAGGGCGAGCTCCTACAATGAGCAGTTCTTC

D gene: NA
J gene: TRBJ2-7
clone size: once
V gene: TRBV28
CDR3 protein: CASSFPGRDEQYF
CDR3 DNA: TGTGCCAGCAGTTTTCCCGGCAGGGACGAGCAGTACTTC

D gene: NA
J gene: TRBJ1-3
clone size: few
V gene: TRBV5-5
CDR3 protein: CASSLVMQVAGNTIYF
CDR3 DNA: TGTGCCAGCAGCTTGGTTATGCAGGTCGCTGGAAACACCATATATTTT

D gene: TRBD2
J gene: TRBJ2-3
clone size: NA
V gene: TRBV5-8
CDR3 protein: CASSLALAGGQDTQYF
CDR3 DNA: TGTGCCAGCAGCTTGGCGCTAGCGGGGGGGCAAGATACGCAGTATTTT

D gene: TRBD2
J gene: TRBJ2-7
clone size: NA
V gene: TRBV7-3
CDR3 protein: CASSQTSGETYEQYF
CDR3 DNA: TGTGCCAGCAGCCAGACTAGCGGGGAAACCTACGAGCAGTACTTC

D gene: NA
J gene: TRBJ2-7
clone size: NA
V gene: TRBV29-1
CDR3 protein: CSLQGGTGGCDAYEQYF
CDR3 DNA: TGCAGCCTTCAGGGGGGGACAGGAGGTTGTGACGCCTACGAGCAGTACTTC

D gene: TRBD1
J gene: TRBJ2-7
clone size: NA
V gene: TRBV18
CDR3 protein: CASSPGTGRYEQYF
CDR3 DNA: TGTGCCAGCTCACCCGGGACAGGGAGGTACGAGCAGTACTTC

D gene: NA
J gene: TRBJ1-2
clone size: few
V gene: TRBV2
CDR3 protein: CASSEQGYGYTF
CDR3 DNA: TGTGCCAGCAGTGAACAGGGGTATGGCTACACCTTC

D gene: NA
J gene: TRBJ1-1
clone size: NA
V gene: TRBV19
CDR3 protein: CASSIGRDTEAFF
CDR3 DNA: TGTGCCAGTAGTATAGGCAGGGATACTGAAGCTTTCTTT

D gene: NA
J gene: TRBJ2-1
clone size: NA
V gene: TRBV28
CDR3 protein: CASSYGGASNEQFF
CDR3 DNA: TGTGCCAGCAGTTACGGGGGAGCCTCGAATGAGCAGTTCTTC

D gene: NA
J gene: TRBJ2-5
clone size: once
V gene: TRBV19
CDR3 protein: CASSIGSPETQYF
CDR3 DNA: TGTGCCAGTAGTATCGGTAGTCCTGAGACCCAGTACTTC

D gene: NA
J gene: TRBJ2-7
clone size: NA
V gene: TRBV9
CDR3 protein: CASSVNPDRSSEQYF
CDR3 DNA: TGTGCCAGCAGCGTAAACCCAGACAGGTCATCCGAGCAGTACTTC

D gene: NA
J gene: TRBJ2-5
clone size: NA
V gene: TRBV7-3
CDR3 protein: CASSLQGNGVETQYF
CDR3 DNA: TGTGCCAGCAGCTTACAGGGGAACGGGGTGGAGACCCAGTACTTC

D gene: NA
J gene: TRBJ1-2
clone size: NA
V gene: TRBV11-3
CDR3 protein: CASSLGANYGYTF
CDR3 DNA: TGTGCCAGCAGCTTGGGCGCAAACTATGGCTACACCTTC

D gene: NA
J gene: TRBJ1-4
clone size: NA
V gene: TRBV6-6
CDR3 protein: CASIGATNEKLFF
CDR3 DNA: TGTGCCAGCATCGGTGCAACTAATGAAAAACTGTTTTTT

D gene: TRBD2
J gene: TRBJ2-3
clone size: NA
V gene: TRBV10-1
CDR3 protein: CASSAAGATDTQYF
CDR3 DNA: TGCGCCAGCAGTGCTGCGGGAGCAACAGATACGCAGTATTTT